Listed below are T cell receptor beta chains from one sample, sequenced in a study of beta chain features in type 1 diabetes. Here immunoSEQ multiplex PCR was the method, and the copy in TCRdb shows in-frame clones only, minus some. Of around 710,000 clones listed, 9.5% to 15% are singletons. The sample was naive CD4+ T cells from blood. Receptors originate from a man aged 30 to 45 with type 1 diabetes. The CDR3 runs from the conserved cysteine through the conserved F or W. D genes are given only for firm matches. Some rows have no size entry. The others give once, few or many, or a class for an expanded clone.

>few|TRBV7-9|TRBJ1-5|NA|14
CASSPSDAWQPQHF
TGTGCCAGCAGCCCGTCGGACGCCTGGCAGCCCCAGCATTTT
>NA|TRBV4-3|TRBJ2-7|TRBD1|16
CASSQGLGDRGLEQYF
TGCGCCAGCAGCCAAGGTTTAGGAGACAGGGGGCTTGAGCAGTACTTC
>few|TRBV5-1|TRBJ2-7|NA|13
CASSLGTADEQYF
TGCGCCAGCAGCTTGGGGACGGCCGACGAGCAGTACTTC
>few|TRBV10-3|TRBJ1-2|TRBD1|15
CAISESRDRVRGYTF
TGTGCCATCAGTGAGTCCCGGGACAGGGTAAGGGGCTACACCTTC
>few|TRBV27|TRBJ2-6|NA|15
CASSFSPTGANVLTF
TGTGCCAGCAGCTTTTCTCCAACTGGGGCCAACGTCCTGACTTTC
>few|TRBV19|TRBJ2-1|TRBD2|15
CASSSLAGNYNEQFF
TGTGCCAGTAGTTCTCTAGCGGGGAATTACAATGAGCAGTTCTTC
>NA|TRBV6-1|TRBJ2-3|NA|12
CASSEFGDTQYF
TGTGCCAGCAGTGAATTTGGAGATACGCAGTATTTT
>NA|TRBV7-3|TRBJ2-5|NA|13
CASSPSNRAYRYF
TGTGCCAGCAGCCCCAGCAATAGGGCCTACCGGTACTTC
>NA|TRBV19|TRBJ2-1|TRBD2|15
CASSTGLAGNHEQFF
TGTGCCAGTAGCACGGGACTAGCGGGGAACCATGAGCAGTTCTTC
>few|TRBV30|TRBJ1-2|NA|14
CAWSKRDTFNGYTF
TGTGCCTGGAGTAAACGGGACACCTTCAATGGCTACACCTTC
>NA|TRBV7-2|TRBJ2-2|NA|13
CASSPRQTGELFF
TGTGCCAGCAGCCCACGGCAGACCGGGGAGCTGTTTTTT
>NA|TRBV30|TRBJ2-7|NA|13
CASQGREGFEQYF
TGTGCCTCACAGGGCAGGGAGGGGTTCGAGCAGTACTTC
>few|TRBV19|TRBJ2-5|TRBD1|14
CASSGRQGRETQYF
TGTGCCAGTAGTGGACGACAGGGCCGAGAGACCCAGTACTTC
>NA|TRBV19|TRBJ2-1|TRBD1|15
CASSIGTGAANEQFF
TGTGCCAGTAGTATAGGGACAGGGGCTGCCAATGAGCAGTTCTTC
>NA|TRBV6-1|TRBJ2-2|NA|16
CASSADRTANTGELFF
TGTGCCAGCAGTGCAGATCGGACGGCCAACACCGGGGAGCTGTTTTTT
>few|TRBV7-9|TRBJ2-7|NA|14
CASSLDSFSYEQYF
TGTGCCAGCAGCTTAGACAGCTTTTCCTACGAGCAGTACTTC
>NA|TRBV28|TRBJ2-7|NA|14
CAHSRSRGAYEQYF
TGTGCCCATAGCCGTAGTAGGGGGGCCTACGAGCAGTACTTC
>few|TRBV5-1|TRBJ2-2|NA|15
CASSLLQANTGELFF
TGCGCCAGCAGCTTGCTACAGGCGAACACCGGGGAGCTGTTTTTT
>NA|TRBV27|TRBJ1-2|NA|12
CASSPQGYGYTF
TGTGCCAGCAGTCCCCAGGGTTATGGCTACACCTTC
>NA|TRBV25-1|TRBJ1-1|NA|13
CASVGIADTEAFF
TGTGCCAGCGTAGGGATTGCGGACACTGAAGCTTTCTTT
>NA|TRBV19|TRBJ2-6|NA|15
CASSEGLSGANVLTF
TGTGCCAGTAGCGAGGGACTTTCTGGGGCCAACGTCCTGACTTTC
>few|TRBV29-1|TRBJ2-5|NA|13
CSAGARGQETQYF
TGCAGCGCAGGGGCCCGCGGTCAAGAGACCCAGTACTTC
>NA|TRBV4-1|TRBJ2-6|NA|17
CASSQDFRSQLTNVLTF
TGCGCCAGCAGCCAAGATTTTAGGTCACAGCTAACCAACGTCCTGACTTTC
>NA|TRBV6-6|TRBJ2-7|NA|13
CASRNGQSYEQYF
TGTGCCAGCAGAAACGGACAGTCCTACGAGCAGTACTTC
>few|TRBV18|TRBJ1-2|TRBD1|18
CASSPAEMTTGGYYGYTF
TGTGCCAGCTCACCGGCCGAAATGACGACAGGGGGCTACTATGGCTACACCTTC
>few|TRBV5-5|TRBJ2-1|TRBD2|15
CASSTTSGAYNEQFF
TGTGCCAGCAGCACTACTAGCGGGGCCTACAATGAGCAGTTCTTC
>few|TRBV5-1|TRBJ2-7|NA|14
CASSLAAISYEQYF
TGCGCCAGCAGCTTGGCCGCAATTAGCTACGAGCAGTACTTC
>few|TRBV10-3|TRBJ2-2|TRBD1|16
CASDRGSDFNTGELFF
TGTGCCAGCGACAGGGGCAGCGATTTTAACACCGGGGAGCTGTTTTTT
>NA|TRBV27|TRBJ1-2|NA|15
CASSLRDDGLVGYTF
TGTGCCAGCAGTCTCCGGGACGACGGATTAGTTGGCTACACCTTC
>few|TRBV29-1|TRBJ2-1|NA|11
CSANWLGEQFF
TGCAGCGCCAACTGGCTTGGTGAGCAGTTCTTC
>few|TRBV29-1|TRBJ1-2|NA|14
CSVEDSAGLYGYTF
TGCAGCGTTGAAGACTCCGCCGGGCTCTATGGCTACACCTTC
>NA|TRBV9|TRBJ1-1|TRBD1|18
CASSLTPVGDSRSTEAFF
TGTGCCAGCAGCTTAACCCCCGTTGGGGACAGTAGAAGCACTGAAGCTTTCTTT
>NA|TRBV18|TRBJ2-1|TRBD2|17
CASSPIEWRGGPSEQFF
TGTGCCAGCTCACCAATCGAATGGCGGGGGGGCCCAAGTGAGCAGTTCTTC
>NA|TRBV27|TRBJ2-5|NA|13
CASRANGRETQYF
TGTGCCAGTAGGGCCAATGGCCGGGAGACCCAGTACTTC
>few|TRBV27|TRBJ1-1|TRBD1|13
CASRRGRGTEAFF
TGTGCCAGCCGGAGGGGGCGCGGGACTGAAGCTTTCTTT
>NA|TRBV13|TRBJ2-7|NA|15
CASTSHGGADYEQYF
TGTGCCAGCACCTCCCACGGTGGGGCAGACTACGAGCAGTACTTC
>NA|TRBV7-9|TRBJ2-2|TRBD2|14
CASSLFREAGELFF
TGTGCCAGCAGCTTATTTCGGGAGGCCGGGGAGCTGTTTTTT
>NA|TRBV7-9|TRBJ2-7|TRBD1|15
CASSPLGQGIYEQYF
TGTGCCAGCAGCCCCCTGGGACAGGGGATCTACGAGCAGTACTTC
>NA|TRBV7-2|TRBJ2-1|TRBD1|15
CASSLGTGTYNEQFF
TGTGCCAGCAGCTTAGGGACAGGGACCTACAATGAGCAGTTCTTC
>few|TRBV18|TRBJ1-5|NA|15
CASSPEGPSNQPQHF
TGTGCCAGCTCACCGGAGGGACCTAGCAATCAGCCCCAGCATTTT
>few|TRBV7-2|TRBJ2-7|NA|18
CASSLGLSGRQAPYEQYF
TGTGCCAGCAGCTTAGGACTATCCGGGCGACAGGCCCCCTACGAGCAGTACTTC
>NA|TRBV27|TRBJ2-3|NA|16
CASSLIIGGAGDTQYF
TGTGCCAGCAGTTTAATCATTGGGGGGGCTGGAGATACGCAGTATTTT
>NA|TRBV11-2|TRBJ1-5|NA|13
CASSLEGVQPQHF
TGTGCCAGCAGCTTAGAAGGGGTTCAGCCCCAGCATTTT
>few|TRBV30|TRBJ2-5|NA|11
CAWVAAETQYF
TGTGCCTGGGTGGCGGCGGAGACCCAGTACTTC
>NA|TRBV6-5|TRBJ1-3|NA|13
CASSSGGGNTIYF
TGTGCCAGCAGCTCCGGAGGGGGAAACACCATATATTTT
>NA|TRBV28|TRBJ2-3|NA|16
CASSPLGETSSDTQYF
TGTGCCAGCAGTCCCCTCGGCGAAACGAGTTCAGATACGCAGTATTTT
>NA|TRBV9|TRBJ2-7|NA|14
CASSVRDLSYEQYF
TGTGCCAGCAGCGTAAGGGACCTCTCCTACGAGCAGTACTTC
>NA|TRBV2|TRBJ1-5|NA|14
CASSDRYRNQPQHF
TGTGCCAGCAGTGATAGGTACCGCAACCAGCCCCAGCATTTT
>few|TRBV5-1|TRBJ1-6|NA|16
CASSLDRSSYNSPLHF
TGCGCCAGCAGCTTGGACAGGAGCTCCTATAATTCACCCCTCCACTTT
>few|TRBV6-6|TRBJ2-5|NA|10
CASQGETQYF
TGTGCCAGTCAGGGGGAGACCCAGTACTTC
>few|TRBV28|TRBJ1-5|NA|12
CASIYGNQPQHF
TGTGCCAGCATTTACGGAAATCAGCCCCAGCATTTT
>few|TRBV15|TRBJ2-5|NA|15
CATSPPGLPGETQYF
TGTGCCACCAGCCCCCCCGGCCTCCCAGGGGAGACCCAGTACTTC
>few|TRBV4-2|TRBJ1-1|NA|14
CASSQRGTNTEAFF
TGTGCCAGCAGCCAAAGGGGGACGAACACTGAAGCTTTCTTT
>NA|TRBV9|TRBJ1-4|NA|15
CASSPSQSTNEKLFF
TGTGCCAGCAGCCCTTCTCAGTCAACTAATGAAAAACTGTTTTTT
>NA|TRBV25-1|TRBJ1-2|TRBD1|14
CATQGTGFNYGYTF
TGTGCCACCCAAGGGACAGGGTTTAACTATGGCTACACCTTC
>NA|TRBV10-3|TRBJ2-3|TRBD2|16
CAISKLAGTGTDTQYF
TGTGCCATCAGTAAATTAGCGGGGACTGGCACAGATACGCAGTATTTT
>few|TRBV6-5|TRBJ1-4|NA|15
CASSYSGTLSEKLFF
TGTGCCAGCAGTTACTCGGGGACGTTAAGTGAAAAACTGTTTTTT
>NA|TRBV5-4|TRBJ2-3|NA|16
CASSLGHRGDTDTQYF
TGTGCCAGCAGCTTGGGGCACCGAGGAGACACAGATACGCAGTATTTT
>NA|TRBV10-3|TRBJ1-1|NA|11
CAISENSVAFF
TGTGCCATCAGTGAGAACTCTGTGGCTTTCTTT
>NA|TRBV7-9|TRBJ2-5|TRBD2|15
CASSLTSGGVGTQYF
TGTGCCAGCAGCCTAACAAGCGGGGGAGTTGGCACCCAGTACTTC